The 8 T cell receptor beta chains given below trace back to one sample, sequenced in a study of blood T cell repertoires in COVID-19. The table came from immunoSEQ multiplex PCR; TCRdb's copy has only in-frame clones and leaves some out. The sample yields hundreds of thousands of clones, approximately 84% seen once. Sequenced: PBMCs or T cells enriched from blood (not recorded which). The source of these receptors is a woman under 40 who had recovered from COVID-19.

This clone was picked up many times. The chain recombines TRBV14 with TRBJ1-1; 7 bases align to TRBD1. V lost 6 bases to trimming and J lost 1 base; unmatched junction nucleotides: 8. CDR1 SGHDN and CDR2 FVKESK come from the germline V gene. This CDR3 comprises 15 residues. CDR3 residues: CASREATGENTEAFF. CDR3 in DNA: TGTGCCAGCAGGGAAGCTACAGGGGAGAACACTGAAGCTTTCTTT.

The chain carries TRBV2 and TRBJ2-6; D is unclear. Looked up from germline, CDR1 is SNHLY and CDR2 is FYNNEI. This CDR3 has 17 residues. Between the trimmed V and J ends, which lost 4 bases and 0 bases, there was a span of 13 bases. CDR3 bases: TGTGCCAGCAGTGGTCGTGGGCCCTACTCTGGGGCCAACGTCCTGACTTTC. Protein: CASSGRGPYSGANVLTF.

The V gene is TRBV19, the J gene TRBJ2-2, with a weak D call TRBD2 (6 bases). CDR3 length: 14 residues. The germline gives CDR1 LNHDA, CDR2 SQIVND (reference sequence). The ends were cut back, 1 base at V and 6 bases at J, with 9 bases in the middle. The CDR3 DNA follows: TGTGCCAGTAGTATAGCGGGAGATGCCGGGGAGCTGTTTTTT. This sequence encodes CASSIAGDAGELFF.

The genes are TRBV13 and TRBJ2-1, with a tentative D call TRBD2 (6 bases). The CDR3 has 12 amino acids. Germline lookup yields CDR1 PRHDT and CDR2 FYEKMQ (reference sequence). V lost 5 bases and J lost 10, with 12 bases in between. In nucleotides, the CDR3 is TGTGCCAGCAGCACGGCTAGCGCCGAGCAGTTCTTC. This codes for CASSTASAEQFF.

This chain links TRBV19 with TRBJ1-1, with D perhaps TRBD1 (5 bases). This CDR3 is 13 amino acids long. Germline V lookup: CDR1 LNHDA, CDR2 SQIVND (reference sequence). Trimming left V 10 bases short and J 4 bases short, with 16 bases between. CDR3 region: CATGPGLSTEAFF. CDR3 nucleotides: TGTGCCACCGGACCGGGACTCTCCACTGAAGCTTTCTTT.

The V gene is TRBV9, the J gene TRBJ2-2, with D uncertain. Per the germline V gene, CDR1 is SGDLS and CDR2 is YYNGEE. CDR3 size: 16 residues. Between the trimmed V and J ends, which lost 0 bases and 0 bases, there was a span of 9 bases. The CDR3 protein is CASSVGQAPNTGELFF. The CDR3 nucleotides are TGTGCCAGCAGCGTAGGCCAAGCGCCGAACACCGGGGAGCTGTTTTTT. Drawing the rest from reference TRBV9 and TRBJ2-2, the complete variable domain is DSGVTQTPKHLITATGQRVTLRCSPRSGDLSVYWYQQSLDQGLQFLIQYYNGEERAKGNILERFSAQQFPDLHSELNLSSLELGDSALYFCASSVGQAPNTGELFFGEGSRLTVL.

The genes are TRBV7-6 and TRBJ1-4; 8 bases map to TRBD1. Per germline, CDR1 SGHVS and CDR2 FNYEAQ. V shed 5 bases, J shed 5 bases, and the junction held 7 bases outside the gene matches. This CDR3 is built from 15 residues. CDR3 residues: CASSQGQGQNEKLFF. The CDR3 coding sequence is TGTGCCAGCAGCCAAGGACAGGGACAGAATGAAAAACTGTTTTTT.

V is TRBV28 and J is TRBJ1-6; D remains unclear. This CDR3 has 16 amino acids. Looked up from germline, CDR1 is MDHEN and CDR2 is SYDVKM. V lost 3 bases and J 0 bases, leaving 9 bases between the germline ends. The CDR3 DNA is TGTGCCAGCAGTTTGACGGGTAGCTCCTATAATTCACCCCTCCACTTT. Amino acid sequence: CASSLTGSSYNSPLHF.